Shown below are 12 T cell receptor beta chains from a single sample sequenced in a study of Ad26.COV2.S vaccination and SARS-CoV-2 variants. Clones were sequenced by immunoSEQ multiplex PCR, and TCRdb holds only the in-frame ones, with some missing. The sample records 320,000 or so clones, roughly nine tenths being singletons. Stated treatment: roughly 18 received Ad26.COV2.S at low or high dose, single or two shots; about 5 received placebo; per-sample allocation not given. Day 63 after the first vaccine or placebo injection was the time point for sampling. The sample was peripheral blood, taken in a trial of Ad26.COV2.S vaccine versus placebo. These receptors originate from a person between 18 and 59 years old who received the Ad26.COV2.S COVID-19 vaccine or a placebo.

The sample holds one count of this clone. The V call is TRBV30, the J call TRBJ2-1; 10 bases agree with TRBD1. This CDR3 comprises 13 residues. The trim removed 1 base at V and 8 bases at J, leaving 2 bases unmatched. The germline CDR1 and CDR2 sequences are GTSNPN and SVGIG (reference sequence). The CDR3 nucleotides read TGTGCCTGGAGTGCTGACAGGGGGCATGAGCAGTTCTTC. Its translation is CAWSADRGHEQFF.

This chain links TRBV28 with TRBJ1-1; the D gene is possibly TRBD1 (5 bases). Germline V gives CDR1 MDHEN, CDR2 SYDVKM. Deletions cut 1 base from V and 5 bases from J, with 8 bases between. The CDR3 sequence is 13 residues long. The CDR3 coding sequence is TGTGCCAGCAGTTTATCGGGGGGAACTGAAGCTTTCTTT. Translated, it gives CASSLSGGTEAFF.

This chain uses TRBV10-2 with TRBJ1-1; D not resolved. CDR3 length equals 14 residues. Germline CDR1 and CDR2: WSHSY and SAAADI. Trimming took off 5 bases at V and 1 base at J, with 11 bases between the two ends. The CDR3 spells CASSFSHGNTEAFF. Here the CDR3 DNA reads TGCGCCAGCAGTTTTTCCCACGGGAACACTGAAGCTTTCTTT.

V and J are TRBV11-3 and TRBJ2-1; the match to TRBD1 covers 8 bases. J was trimmed by 6 bases and V by 5 bases; bases with no gene match: 18. The germline CDR1 and CDR2 sequences are SGHNT and YENEEA. The CDR3 runs to 18 residues. In DNA form, the CDR3 reads TGTGCCAGCAGCCGTCTCCCGGCGGGACAGGAGCCCCTCAATGAGCAGTTCTTC. It yields the protein CASSRLPAGQEPLNEQFF.

The chain links TRBV3-1 (or the pseudogene TRBV3-2) to TRBJ2-5, with D hard to call. The CDR3 is 12 amino acids. Germline-derived CDR1 and CDR2 are LGHDT and YNNKEL (reference sequence). V dropped 3 bases and J dropped 2 bases, with 4 bases sitting between them. In DNA, the CDR3 is TGTGCCAGCAGCCATCTTCAAGAGACCCAGTACTTC. It translates to CASSHLQETQYF.

The chain is built from TRBV4-1 and TRBJ2-4, with TRBD2 identical over 9 bases. Germline CDR1 reads MGHRA; CDR2 reads YSYEKL. V lost 1 base and J lost 4; bases outside the gene matches: 2. This CDR3 region has 15 residues. CDR3 sequence (DNA): TGCGCCAGCAGCCAAGGCGGGGGGGGAAAAAACATTCAGTACTTC. This sequence encodes CASSQGGGGKNIQYF.

The chain employs TRBV7-2 and TRBJ2-3; possibly TRBD2 for D (6 bases). This CDR3 has 15 residues. Germline assignment: CDR1 SGHTA and CDR2 FQGNSA. The ends were cut back, 4 bases at V and 0 bases at J, with 11 bases in the middle. Written as DNA, the CDR3 is TGTGCCAGCAGCTCGCCCGGGAGCAGCACAGATACGCAGTATTTT. Its protein product is CASSSPGSSTDTQYF.

The chain has TRBV9 and TRBJ2-3; D unresolved. The V end was cut by 4 bases, the J end by 4 bases, with 7 bases between. This CDR3 is 12 amino acids long. CDR1 is SGDLS and CDR2 is YYNGEE in the germline V gene. The CDR3 loop reads CASSRYADTQYF. The DNA of the CDR3 is TGTGCCAGCAGCAGGTACGCAGATACGCAGTATTTT.

The chain links TRBV15 to TRBJ2-2, with D maybe TRBD2 (7 bases). This CDR3 has 15 residues. The germline V gene encodes CDR1 LNHNV and CDR2 YYDKDF (reference sequence). Trimming took off 9 bases at V and 6 bases at J, with 20 bases between the two ends. CDR3 sequence reads: CATSGGGSTAGELFF. CDR3 in DNA: TGTGCCACTTCGGGGGGCGGGAGTACAGCCGGGGAGCTGTTTTTT.

This clone was observed a single time. The rearrangement uses TRBV7-8 and TRBJ1-1; the D is unclear. There are 13 residues in the CDR3. V gave up 4 bases and J gave up 6 bases, with 12 bases separating them. Germline CDR1 and CDR2: SGHVS and FQNEAQ. CDR3 loop: CASSSLDGPEAFF. Here the CDR3 DNA reads TGTGCCAGCAGCTCCCTGGACGGCCCTGAAGCTTTCTTT. Variable domain in full (rest from reference TRBV7-8 and TRBJ1-1): GAGVSQSPRYKVAKRGQDVALRCDPISGHVSLFWYQQALGQGPEFLTYFQNEAQLDKSGLPSDRFFAERPEGSVSTLKIQRTQQEDSAVYLCASSSLDGPEAFFGQGTRLTVV.

The CDR3 is CASSGPARNQPQHF. CDR3 DNA sequence: TGTGCCAGCAGTGGCCCTGCGCGGAATCAGCCCCAGCATTTT. The V and J genes are TRBV2 and TRBJ1-5; D remains unclear. The germline V gene has CDR1 SNHLY and CDR2 FYNNEI. This CDR3 contains 14 residues. Trimming cost V 4 bases and J 4 bases, with 11 bases left between them.

The chain employs TRBV4-3 and TRBJ1-4; D remains unclear. Germline CDR1 reads LGHNA; CDR2 reads YSLEER. This CDR3 spans 16 amino acids. Deletions cut 2 bases from V and 0 bases from J, with 10 bases between. The CDR3 loop reads CASSQNRDATNEKLFF. The CDR3 nucleotides are TGCGCCAGCAGCCAAAACCGAGACGCAACTAATGAAAAACTGTTTTTT.